This is a list of T cell receptor beta chains from one sample in a study of T cells in Graves' hyperthyroidism and ophthalmopathy. TCRdb reprocessed the multiplex PCR reads via MiXCR and lists one record per CDR3 protein. The sample lists 700,000 to 950,000 distinct CDR3 sequences; 30% to 40% were seen once. Material: blood. These receptors all come from a woman aged 40 to 50 with Graves' hyperthyroidism. The CDR3 runs from the conserved cysteine through the conserved F or W. Each record gives: V gene, J gene, CDR3 protein.

TRBV5-1,TRBJ1-1,CASRGTGENTEAFF
TRBV12-3/TRBV12-4,TRBJ2-7,CASSFSGRGGRSSYEQYF
TRBV14,TRBJ2-7,CASSHRDRSNYEQYF
TRBV5-1,TRBJ2-6,CASSFPLSGRDASGANVLTF
TRBV10-3,TRBJ2-6,CAILGYSGANVLTF
TRBV7-8,TRBJ2-7,CASSLEYF
TRBV19,TRBJ1-2,CASSNPGQGRGGYTF
TRBV19,TRBJ2-2,CASSNRGRVTGELFF
TRBV12-3/TRBV12-4,TRBJ2-5,CASVGFALRTQYF
TRBV6-6,TRBJ2-7,CASSHYDSGYEQYF
TRBV19,TRBJ1-5,CASSLGPWPQHF
TRBV6-5,TRBJ1-1,CASSYGGGSTEAFF
TRBV19,TRBJ2-7,CASSIGGQGYEQCF
TRBV7-8,TRBJ2-7,CASSYPGLAGLGSYEQYF
TRBV6-5,TRBJ1-3,CASSSPRNTIYF
TRBV20-1,TRBJ2-5,CSPTRNQETQYF
TRBV27,TRBJ2-7,CASSATQVGYEQYF
TRBV24-1,TRBJ2-6,CATQDTSVANVLTF
TRBV29-1,TRBJ1-1,CSVEKEARTNEAFF
TRBV29-1,TRBJ1-1,CSARDRVAFF
TRBV7-2,TRBJ1-1,CASSIRQGVAEAFF
TRBV12-3/TRBV12-4,TRBJ1-1,CASSYGGGGQTEAFF
TRBV25-1,TRBJ1-5,CASSDRRDRGANQPQHF
TRBV10-3,TRBJ2-7,CAISESRGDEQYF
TRBV13,TRBJ2-7,CASSLLGDYEQYF
TRBV12-3/TRBV12-4,TRBJ1-2,CASSLVHGYTF
TRBV5-1,TRBJ1-6,CASSLGSGNNSPLHF
TRBV6-5,TRBJ2-2,CASSLSVRGTTGELFF
TRBV24-1,TRBJ2-5,CATSDGTREETQYF
TRBV7-2,TRBJ1-2,CASSLAGARGYTF
TRBV29-1,TRBJ1-2,CSSLGLANYGYTF
TRBV7-2,TRBJ1-1,CASSYVWGTEAFF
TRBV10-2,TRBJ1-2,CASSGSSDYGYTF
TRBV15,TRBJ1-2,CATSRDLRDRPGYTF
TRBV20-1,TRBJ2-5,CSATTRTGRGETQYF
TRBV28,TRBJ1-5,CASRPTGAIGSNQPQHF
TRBV7-9,TRBJ1-4,CASSSGEIVEKLFF
TRBV10-3,TRBJ1-1,CAISDLGGWMNTEAFF
TRBV18,TRBJ1-2,CASSPIAEVSGYTF
TRBV12-3/TRBV12-4,TRBJ2-7,CASSYGGGPAYEQYF
TRBV30,TRBJ1-2,CAWSVSPNYGYTF
TRBV3-1,TRBJ1-2,CASSQVQYTYGYTF